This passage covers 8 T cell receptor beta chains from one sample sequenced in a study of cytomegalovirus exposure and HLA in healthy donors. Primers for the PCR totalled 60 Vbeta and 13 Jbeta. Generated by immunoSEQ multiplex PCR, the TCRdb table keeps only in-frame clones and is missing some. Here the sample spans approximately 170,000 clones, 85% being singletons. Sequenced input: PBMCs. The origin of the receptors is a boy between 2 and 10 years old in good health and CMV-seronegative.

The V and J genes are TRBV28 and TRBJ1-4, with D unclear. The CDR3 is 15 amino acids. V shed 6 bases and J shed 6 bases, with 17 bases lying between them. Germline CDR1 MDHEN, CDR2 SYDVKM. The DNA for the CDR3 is TGTGCCAGCAGGATCGACGGAGGCGTGGATGAAAAACTGTTTTTT. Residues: CASRIDGGVDEKLFF.

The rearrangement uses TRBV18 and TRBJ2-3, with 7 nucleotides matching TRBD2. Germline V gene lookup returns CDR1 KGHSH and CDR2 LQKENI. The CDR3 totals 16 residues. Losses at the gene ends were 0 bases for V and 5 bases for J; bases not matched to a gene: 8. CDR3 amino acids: CASSPPSGVREDTQYF. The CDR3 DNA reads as TGTGCCAGCTCACCACCGAGCGGGGTCCGCGAAGATACGCAGTATTTT.

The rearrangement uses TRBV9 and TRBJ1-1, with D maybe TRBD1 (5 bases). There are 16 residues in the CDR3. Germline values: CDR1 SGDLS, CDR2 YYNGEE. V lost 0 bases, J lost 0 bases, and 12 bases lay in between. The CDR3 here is CASSVAPGRMNTEAFF. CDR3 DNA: TGTGCCAGCAGCGTAGCTCCAGGGAGGATGAACACTGAAGCTTTCTTT. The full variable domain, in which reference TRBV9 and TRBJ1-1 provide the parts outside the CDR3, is DSGVTQTPKHLITATGQRVTLRCSPRSGDLSVYWYQQSLDQGLQFLIQYYNGEERAKGNILERFSAQQFPDLHSELNLSSLELGDSALYFCASSVAPGRMNTEAFFGQGTRLTVV.

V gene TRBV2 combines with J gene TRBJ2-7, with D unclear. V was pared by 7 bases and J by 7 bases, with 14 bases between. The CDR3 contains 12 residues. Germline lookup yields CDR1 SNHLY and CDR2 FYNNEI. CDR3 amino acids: CASKKYAGEQYF. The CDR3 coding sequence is TGTGCCAGCAAAAAGTATGCCGGGGAGCAGTACTTC.

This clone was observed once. The CDR3 DNA follows: TGCAGCGCTGGGACAGGCTACACCGGGGAGCTGTTTTTT. Translated, it gives CSAGTGYTGELFF. The chain combines TRBV29-1 with TRBJ1-3, with 8 bases aligning to TRBD1. With the DNA end fitting TRBJ2-2 better, the J assignment may be wrong. The CDR3 consists of 13 residues. The germline CDR1 and CDR2 sequences are SQVTM and ANQGSEA.

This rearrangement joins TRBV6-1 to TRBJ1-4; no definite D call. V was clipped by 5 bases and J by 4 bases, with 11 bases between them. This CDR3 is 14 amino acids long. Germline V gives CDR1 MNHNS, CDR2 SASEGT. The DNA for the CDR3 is TGTGCCAGCAGTTTAGGTCAGCGTAATGAAAAACTGTTTTTT. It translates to CASSLGQRNEKLFF.

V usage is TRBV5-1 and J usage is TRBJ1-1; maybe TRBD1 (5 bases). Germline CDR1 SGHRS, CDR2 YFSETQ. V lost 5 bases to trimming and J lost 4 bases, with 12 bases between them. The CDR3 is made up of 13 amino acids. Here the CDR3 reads CASRRGYGTEAFF. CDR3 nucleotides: TGCGCCAGCAGAAGGGGATACGGCACTGAAGCTTTCTTT.

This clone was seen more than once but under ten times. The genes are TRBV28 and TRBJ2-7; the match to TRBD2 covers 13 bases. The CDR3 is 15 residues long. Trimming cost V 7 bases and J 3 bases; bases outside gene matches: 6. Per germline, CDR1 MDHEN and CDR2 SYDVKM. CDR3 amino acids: CASTSGLAGFYEQYF. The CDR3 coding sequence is TGTGCCAGCACCTCGGGACTAGCGGGGTTCTACGAGCAGTACTTC. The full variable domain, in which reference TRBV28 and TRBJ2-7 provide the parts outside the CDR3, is DVKVTQSSRYLVKRTGEKVFLECVQDMDHENMFWYRQDPGLGLRLIYFSYDVKMKEKGDIPEGYSVSREKKERFSLILESASTNQTSMYLCASTSGLAGFYEQYFGPGTRLTVT.